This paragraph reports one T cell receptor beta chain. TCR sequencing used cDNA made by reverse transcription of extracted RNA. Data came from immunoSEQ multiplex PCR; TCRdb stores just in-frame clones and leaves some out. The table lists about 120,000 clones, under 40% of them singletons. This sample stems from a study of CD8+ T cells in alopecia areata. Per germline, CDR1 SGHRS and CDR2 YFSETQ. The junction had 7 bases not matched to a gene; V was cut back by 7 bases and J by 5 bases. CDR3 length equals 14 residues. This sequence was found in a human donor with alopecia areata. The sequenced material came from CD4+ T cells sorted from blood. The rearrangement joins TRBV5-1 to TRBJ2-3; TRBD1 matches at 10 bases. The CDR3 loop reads CASDYGQGGDTQYF. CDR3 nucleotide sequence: TGCGCCAGCGACTACGGACAGGGGGGAGATACGCAGTATTTT.